Many counts were recorded for the clone carrying this T cell receptor (beta chain). Its antigen is as yet unknown. This specimen belongs to a study of regulatory T cells in long-lasting Graves disease. The V and J ends lost 5 bases and 1 base, in that order; junction bases with no gene match: 9. Germline V gives CDR1 SGHAT, CDR2 FQNNGV. The CDR3 has 17 amino acids. Time point meaning: persistent/refractory GD, antithyroid drugs over 5 years with positive TRAb. Following extraction of RNA from PBMCs, that RNA was used to make the TCR library. Nine milliliters of peripheral blood were drawn into EDTA tubes. Findings and limits, study-wide: Newly diagnosed Graves' patients had higher TCR diversity than persistent ones.

Construction of the TCR beta libraries employed iRepertoire HTBI primers in conjunction with Arm-PCR of CDR3 regions. TCRdb reprocessed the multiplex PCR reads via MiXCR and lists one record per CDR3 protein. The sample records approximately 400,000 distinct CDR3 sequences, around 23% being singletons. The TCR originated in a woman aged 40 to 55 with Graves disease. The V call is TRBV11-2, the J call TRBJ2-2, with TRBD1 matching over 8 bases. The sequences come from peripheral blood mononuclear cells (PBMCs), collected when the disease was refractory, from a patient treated with antithyroid drugs. The CDR3 loop reads CASSRKGQVKNTGELFF. CDR3 coding DNA: TGTGCCAGCAGCCGGAAGGGACAGGTTAAGAACACCGGGGAGCTGTTTTTT.